The clone carrying this T cell receptor (beta chain) appeared many times. The antigen is unknown. The germline CDR1 and CDR2 sequences are MNHNS and SASEGT. Trimming cost V 4 bases and J 3 bases, with 12 bases left between them. The CDR3 runs to 14 residues. This sample was included in a study of Graves' ophthalmopathy and Graves' hyperthyroidism. Study conclusions and caveats: Blood samples also showed most expanded thyroid clonotypes exceeding 0.001 frequency.

The TCR beta CDR3 regions underwent amplification from RNA transcripts. Second-round multiplex PCR followed a first-round RT-PCR using HTBI primers. TCRdb re-called the multiplex PCR reads with MiXCR, one entry per CDR3 protein. The sample has roughly 480,000 distinct CDR3 sequences, 13% to 15% seen once. A volume of around 10 ml of fresh peripheral blood supplied the PBMCs. The TCR sequence derives from a woman aged 30 to 39 with Graves' ophthalmopathy. The sequencing input was blood. This sequence joins TRBV6-1 and TRBJ1-1; D gene ambiguous. The CDR3 reads CASSVEGIYTEAFF. The CDR3 DNA sequence: TGTGCCAGCAGTGTGGAAGGGATATACACTGAAGCTTTCTTT.